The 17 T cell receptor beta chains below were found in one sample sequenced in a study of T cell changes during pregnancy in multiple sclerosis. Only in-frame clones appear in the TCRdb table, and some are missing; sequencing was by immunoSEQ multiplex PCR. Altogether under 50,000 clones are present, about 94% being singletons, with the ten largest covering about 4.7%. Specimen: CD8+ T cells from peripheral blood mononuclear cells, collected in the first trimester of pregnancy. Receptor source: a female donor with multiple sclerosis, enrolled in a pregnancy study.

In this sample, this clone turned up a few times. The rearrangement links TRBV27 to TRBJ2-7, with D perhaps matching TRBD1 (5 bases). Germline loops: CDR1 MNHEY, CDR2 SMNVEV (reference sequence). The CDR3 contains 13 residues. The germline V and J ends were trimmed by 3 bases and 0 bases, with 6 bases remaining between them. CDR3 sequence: CASSLDNSYEQYF. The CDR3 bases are TGTGCCAGCAGTTTGGACAACTCCTACGAGCAGTACTTC.

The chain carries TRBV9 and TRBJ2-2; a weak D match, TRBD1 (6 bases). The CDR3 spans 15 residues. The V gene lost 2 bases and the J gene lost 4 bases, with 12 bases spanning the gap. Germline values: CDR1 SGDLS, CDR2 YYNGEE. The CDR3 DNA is TGTGCCAGCAGCGTGGACAGCCCGGGCACCGGGGAGCTGTTTTTT. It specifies CASSVDSPGTGELFF.

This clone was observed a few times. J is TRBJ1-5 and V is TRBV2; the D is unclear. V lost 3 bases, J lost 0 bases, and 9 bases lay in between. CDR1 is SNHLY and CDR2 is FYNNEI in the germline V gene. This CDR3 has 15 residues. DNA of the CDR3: TGTGCCAGCAGTGACCCCGAGCGTAGCAATCAGCCCCAGCATTTT. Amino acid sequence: CASSDPERSNQPQHF.

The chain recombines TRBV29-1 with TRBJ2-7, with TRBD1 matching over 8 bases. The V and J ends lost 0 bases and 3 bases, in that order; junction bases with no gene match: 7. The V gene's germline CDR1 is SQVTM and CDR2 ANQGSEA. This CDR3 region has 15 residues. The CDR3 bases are TGCAGCGTTGAAGAAACGACAGGGGAAAACTACGAGCAGTACTTC. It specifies CSVEETTGENYEQYF.

The CDR3 DNA reads as TGTGCCACCAGCAGCCGGGACAGGGCCTACGAGCAGTACTTC. This gives the protein CATSSRDRAYEQYF. The V gene is TRBV15, the J gene TRBJ2-7, with TRBD1 matching 9 bases. The germline CDR1 and CDR2 sequences are LNHNV and YYDKDF (reference sequence). After removal of 3 bases from V and 2 bases from J, the junction contained 2 bases not matched to a gene. The CDR3 extends over 14 amino acids. Based on the CDR3 plus reference TRBV15 and TRBJ2-7, the full variable domain is DAMVIQNPRYQVTQFGKPVTLSCSQTLNHNVMYWYQQKSSQAPKLLFHYYDKDFNNEADTPDNFQSRRPNTSFCFLDIRSPGLGDTAMYLCATSSRDRAYEQYFGPGTRLTVT.

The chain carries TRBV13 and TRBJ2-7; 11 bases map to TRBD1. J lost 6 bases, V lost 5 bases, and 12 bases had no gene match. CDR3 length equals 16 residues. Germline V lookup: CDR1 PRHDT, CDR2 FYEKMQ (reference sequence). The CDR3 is CASSLLRTGGSGEQYF. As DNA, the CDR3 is TGTGCCAGCAGCCTCCTTAGGACAGGGGGCTCGGGCGAGCAGTACTTC.

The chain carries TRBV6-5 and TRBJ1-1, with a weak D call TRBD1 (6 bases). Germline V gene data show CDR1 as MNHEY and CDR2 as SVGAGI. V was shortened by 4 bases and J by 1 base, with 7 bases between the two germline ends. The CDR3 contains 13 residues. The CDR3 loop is CASSWGPNTEAFF. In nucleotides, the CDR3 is TGTGCCAGCAGTTGGGGGCCGAACACTGAAGCTTTCTTT.

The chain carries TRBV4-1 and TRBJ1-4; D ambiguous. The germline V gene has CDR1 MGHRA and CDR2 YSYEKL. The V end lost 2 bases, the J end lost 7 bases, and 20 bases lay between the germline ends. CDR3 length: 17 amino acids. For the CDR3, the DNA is TGCGCCAGCAGCCAACTCTATCCCCCTCCGGCGGGTGAAAAACTGTTTTTT. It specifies CASSQLYPPPAGEKLFF.

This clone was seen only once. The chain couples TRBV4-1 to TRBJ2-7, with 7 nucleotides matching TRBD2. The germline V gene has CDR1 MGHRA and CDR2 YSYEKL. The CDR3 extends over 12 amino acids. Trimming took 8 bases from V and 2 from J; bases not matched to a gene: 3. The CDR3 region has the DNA TGCGCCAGCGGGGGGGGGACCTACGAGCAGTACTTC. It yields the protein CASGGGTYEQYF.

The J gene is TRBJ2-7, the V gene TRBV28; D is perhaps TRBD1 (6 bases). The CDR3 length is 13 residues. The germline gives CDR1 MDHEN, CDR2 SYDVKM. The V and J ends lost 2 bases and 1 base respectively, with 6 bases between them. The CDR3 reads CASSLTGSYEQYF. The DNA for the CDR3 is TGTGCCAGCAGTTTAACAGGGTCCTACGAGCAGTACTTC.

The CDR3: CASSLDPGGGQPQHF. The CDR3 bases are TGCGCCAGCAGCTTGGATCCGGGAGGGGGTCAGCCCCAGCATTTT. The rearrangement links TRBV5-1 to TRBJ1-5; perhaps TRBD1 as D (6 bases). In germline, CDR1 is SGHRS, CDR2 YFSETQ. The CDR3 totals 15 residues. V shed 0 bases and J shed 6 bases, with 13 bases lying between them.

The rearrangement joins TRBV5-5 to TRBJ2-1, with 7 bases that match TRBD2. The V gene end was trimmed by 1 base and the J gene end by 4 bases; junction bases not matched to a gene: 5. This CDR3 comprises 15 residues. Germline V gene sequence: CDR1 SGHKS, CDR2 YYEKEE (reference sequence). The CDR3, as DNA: TGTGCCAGCAGCTTGTGGGGGGGTGGGTACAATGAGCAGTTCTTC. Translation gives CASSLWGGGYNEQFF. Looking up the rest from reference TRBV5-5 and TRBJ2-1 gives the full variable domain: DAGVTQSPTHLIKTRGQQVTLRCSPISGHKSVSWYQQVLGQGPQFIFQYYEKEERGRGNFPDRFSARQFPNYSSELNVNALLLGDSALYLCASSLWGGGYNEQFFGPGTRLTVL.

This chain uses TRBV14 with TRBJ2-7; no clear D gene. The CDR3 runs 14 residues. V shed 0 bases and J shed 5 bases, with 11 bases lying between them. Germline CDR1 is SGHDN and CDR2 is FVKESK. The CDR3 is CASSQDPGFDEQYF. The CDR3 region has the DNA TGTGCCAGCAGCCAAGATCCGGGTTTCGACGAGCAGTACTTC.

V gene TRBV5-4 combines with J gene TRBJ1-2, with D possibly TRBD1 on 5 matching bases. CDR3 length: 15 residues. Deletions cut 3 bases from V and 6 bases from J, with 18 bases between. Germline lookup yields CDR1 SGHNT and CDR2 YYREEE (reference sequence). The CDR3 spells CASSSHWPTEDGYTF. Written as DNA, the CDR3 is TGTGCCAGCAGCTCTCATTGGCCGACAGAGGATGGCTACACCTTC.

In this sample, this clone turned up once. The CDR3 nucleotides are TGTGCCAGCAGCGGCCCTGGGGACAGGACCTACGAGCAGTACTTC. Protein sequence: CASSGPGDRTYEQYF. V usage is TRBV7-3 and J usage is TRBJ2-7; 8 nucleotides agree with TRBD1. Losses at the gene ends were 5 bases for V and 2 bases for J; bases not matched to a gene: 8. Germline assignment: CDR1 SGHTA and CDR2 FQGTGA. The CDR3 is made up of 15 amino acids.

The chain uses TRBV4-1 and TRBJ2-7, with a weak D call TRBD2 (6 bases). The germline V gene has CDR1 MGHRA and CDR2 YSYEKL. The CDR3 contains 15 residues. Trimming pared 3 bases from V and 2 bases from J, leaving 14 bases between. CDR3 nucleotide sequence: TGCGCCAGCAGCCAGCGGGACTGGATGGCCTACGAGCAGTACTTC. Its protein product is CASSQRDWMAYEQYF.

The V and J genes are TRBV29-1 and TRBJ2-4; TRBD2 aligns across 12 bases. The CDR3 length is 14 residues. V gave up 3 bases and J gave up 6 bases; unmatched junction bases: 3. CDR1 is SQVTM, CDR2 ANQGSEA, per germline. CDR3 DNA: TGCAGCGTTGAGGGACTAGCGGGTAGAAACATTCAGTACTTC. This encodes CSVEGLAGRNIQYF.